The rows below give T cell receptor beta chains drawn from one sample of a study of shared clonotypes between healthy human individuals. Using immunoSEQ multiplex PCR, the repertoire was profiled, and TCRdb retains in-frame clones only, with some absent. The table lists about 1 million clones, under 80% of them singletons. Specimen: memory CD4+ T cells sorted from blood. The source of these receptors is a man younger than 30 in good health. Both conserved end residues are part of each CDR3. Each record gives: clone size, J gene, V gene, D gene, CDR3 protein, CDR3 DNA. The D gene is left open where the match is weak. The listing skips clone size in some rows; elsewhere it reads once, few, many or a size class.

many TRBJ2-5 TRBV10-3 TRBD1 CAISGDRGAETQYF TGTGCCATCAGTGGGGACAGGGGTGCAGAGACCCAGTACTTC
. TRBJ2-5 TRBV10-3 . CAITRGAGETQYF TGTGCCATCACCAGGGGGGCCGGGGAGACCCAGTACTTC
many TRBJ2-3 TRBV28 TRBD2 CASSFPGTSGGGTQYF TGTGCCAGCAGTTTCCCCGGGACTAGCGGGGGGGGGACCCAGTATTTT
. TRBJ2-7 TRBV5-4 TRBD1 CASSLAGQGLGEQYF TGTGCCAGCAGCTTGGCGGGACAGGGGTTAGGCGAGCAGTACTTC
. TRBJ2-5 TRBV19 . CASSPSGAGHRETQYF TGTGCCAGTAGTCCCTCCGGGGCAGGCCATCGGGAGACCCAGTACTTC
few TRBJ2-2 TRBV10-3 . CAISEMIGSTGGELFF TGTGCCATCAGTGAGATGATTGGTTCAACAGGCGGGGAGCTGTTTTTT
. TRBJ2-3 TRBV7-6 TRBD2 CASSAMTSDADTQYF TGTGCCAGCAGCGCCATGACTAGCGACGCAGATACGCAGTATTTT
. TRBJ2-3 TRBV7-6 TRBD2 CASSLEASGADTQYF TGTGCCAGCAGCTTAGAGGCTAGCGGGGCAGATACGCAGTATTTT
. TRBJ2-1 TRBV9 TRBD2 CASSLAGLLTEQFF TGTGCCAGCAGCCTTGCGGGACTACTCACAGAACAGTTCTTC
. TRBJ2-3 TRBV4-3 TRBD1 CASSQAAGGSTDTQYF TGCGCCAGCAGCCAAGCGGCAGGGGGAAGCACAGATACGCAGTATTTT
few TRBJ1-5 TRBV2 . CASSSDSNQPQHF TGTGCCAGCAGTTCGGACAGCAATCAGCCCCAGCATTTT
. TRBJ1-2 TRBV18 . CASSPGEDYGYTF TGTGCCAGCTCACCAGGCGAAGACTATGGCTACACCTTC
once TRBJ2-7 TRBV27 . CASSLSFSMNSYEQYF TGTGCCAGCAGTTTATCGTTTTCGATGAACTCCTACGAGCAGTACTTC
. TRBJ2-5 TRBV5-1 . CASSLDPGNQETQYF TGCGCCAGCAGCTTGGATCCAGGGAACCAAGAGACCCAGTACTTC
. TRBJ2-5 TRBV30 . CAWSVQAETQYF TGTGCCTGGAGTGTACAGGCCGAGACCCAGTACTTC
. TRBJ2-5 TRBV11-2 . CASSLRIETQYF TGTGCCAGCAGCTTACGGATAGAGACCCAGTACTTC
few TRBJ1-1 TRBV18 . CASSPENTEAFF TGTGCCAGCTCACCAGAAAACACTGAAGCTTTCTTT
. TRBJ1-5 TRBV7-2 TRBD1 CASSPRQGAGNQPQHF TGTGCCAGCAGTCCGAGACAGGGTGCGGGCAATCAGCCCCAGCATTTT
. TRBJ1-2 TRBV18 . CASSPSGSHVFMYGYTF TGTGCCAGCTCACCATCAGGGTCCCACGTCTTCATGTATGGCTACACCTTC
. TRBJ1-5 TRBV2 TRBD1 CASSVDRGNQPQHF TGTGCCAGCAGTGTAGACAGGGGGAATCAGCCCCAGCATTTT
. TRBJ2-5 TRBV4-1 TRBD1 CASSQVGTAQETQYF TGCGCCAGCAGCCAGGTGGGGACAGCCCAAGAGACCCAGTACTTC
. TRBJ2-7 TRBV4-3 . CASSQGSEQYF TGCGCCAGCAGCCAAGGTAGCGAGCAGTACTTC
. TRBJ2-3 TRBV9 . CASSSSLDTQYF TGTGCCAGCAGCTCCTCATTGGATACGCAGTATTTT
. TRBJ1-3 TRBV7-8 . CASSLGPPANTIYF TGTGCCAGCAGCCTCGGACCGCCTGCAAACACCATATATTTT
once TRBJ1-3 TRBV9 . CASSVDLKPGNTIYF TGTGCCAGCAGCGTCGACTTGAAACCTGGAAACACCATATATTTT
. TRBJ1-1 TRBV18 . CASSGTPNTEAFF TGTGCCAGCTCAGGGACACCAAACACTGAAGCTTTCTTT
once TRBJ2-7 TRBV7-2 . CASSFGGSSYEQYF TGTGCCAGCAGCTTCGGTGGGAGCAGCTACGAGCAGTACTTC
. TRBJ2-5 TRBV11-2 . CASSRSGGPEETQYF TGTGCCAGCAGCCGGAGTGGAGGGCCGGAAGAGACCCAGTACTTC
. TRBJ2-5 TRBV18 TRBD1 CASSLGQGQETQYF TGTGCCAGCTCACTAGGACAGGGACAAGAGACCCAGTACTTC
. TRBJ2-7 TRBV6-6 TRBD2 CASSYERGAYEQYF TGTGCCAGCAGTTACGAGCGGGGAGCCTACGAGCAGTACTTC
. TRBJ1-6 TRBV6-1 . CASSGGRGHNSPLHF TGTGCCAGCAGCGGGGGCAGGGGCCATAATTCACCCCTCCACTTT
. TRBJ2-5 TRBV6-6 TRBD1 CASSKTGVSGETQYF TGTGCCAGCAGTAAGACAGGGGTATCAGGAGAGACCCAGTACTTC
once TRBJ2-5 TRBV5-1 TRBD1 CASSSGAGQVQETQYF TGCGCCAGCAGCTCAGGCGCTGGACAGGTCCAAGAGACCCAGTACTTC
. TRBJ1-4 TRBV27 TRBD1 CASSLDRVGEKLFF TGTGCCAGCAGTCTGGACAGGGTTGGAGAAAAACTGTTTTTT
. TRBJ1-1 TRBV30 . CAWRPGEYTEAFF TGTGCCTGGAGGCCTGGGGAGTACACTGAAGCTTTCTTT
. TRBJ1-1 TRBV28 . CASSLNGAQEAFF TGTGCCAGCAGTTTAAATGGCGCCCAGGAAGCTTTCTTT
. TRBJ1-1 TRBV13 TRBD1 CASSLRQGRTEAFF TGTGCCAGCAGCCTCCGACAGGGGCGGACTGAAGCTTTCTTT
. TRBJ2-7 TRBV9 TRBD1 CASSVSLPGQGRNEQYF TGTGCCAGCAGCGTTTCATTACCGGGACAGGGTCGAAACGAGCAGTACTTC